This T cell receptor beta chain was profiled in a study of T cell changes during pregnancy in multiple sclerosis. Profiled with immunoSEQ multiplex PCR; TCRdb holds only in-frame clones, not every one. Counted here are about 76,000 clones, around 94% occurring once; the ten biggest clones make up approximately 0.63%. The germline V gene encodes CDR1 MNHEY and CDR2 SVGAGI. CDR3 length equals 13 residues. Trimming at V came to 6 bases and at J to 8 bases, leaving 9 bases not matched to a gene. The sequences come from peripheral blood, collected in the third trimester of pregnancy. J is TRBJ1-2 and V is TRBV6-5, with 7 bases aligning to TRBD1. This TCR was recovered from a female donor with multiple sclerosis, enrolled in a pregnancy study. The CDR3 sequence is CASRQSTGQGYTF. CDR3 nucleotides: TGTGCCAGCAGACAATCGACAGGGCAGGGCTACACCTTC.